The subject of this entry is one T cell receptor (beta chain). What antigen it recognizes has not been identified. Per-base qualities were not stored, and no clone one base away is much larger. This record belongs to a study of cytomegalovirus exposure and HLA in healthy donors (dated by TCRdb to about 2017). A note on the overall study: According to an earlier analysis of 450 to 650 of the donors, some 170 million T cells yielded over 90 million unique TCR beta sequences and approximately 300 Gb of sequence data. HLA typing included class I and class II loci at four-digit resolution. The study combined high-throughput TCR immunosequencing, statistical association of individual TCRs with disease status, and machine learning to predict cytomegalovirus infection status. The study aimed to test whether signatures of past pathogen exposure could be identified by cataloging public T cell receptors. All discovery cohort repertoires had been generated on a single sequencing platform. The number of donors typed differed by locus, with 629-630 for A, B, C, DRB1 and DQB1, about 500 for DQA1, 600 to 610 for DPA1, and 450 to 480 for DPB1. Using immunosequencing, the study profiled T cell repertoires from around 670 subjects and related those repertoires to cytomegalovirus serostatus. A later analysis re-analyzed previously published TCR beta repertoires from approximately 700 donors and added high-resolution HLA genotyping to study TCR occurrence patterns. A later genetic analysis used genome-wide SNP genotypes for about 65% of the 666 donors, treating that subset as a discovery cohort. Of the 300 to 500 genotyped donors, over 80% were placed in the genetic ancestry cluster associated with self-reported Caucasian donors. An early release that covered around 590 HLA-typed donors contained approximately 300 gigabases of sequencing data and roughly 84 million unique TCR sequences. In an earlier analysis of 500 to 650 of the donors, high-throughput TCR beta sequencing was used to judge whether each TCR beta V gene segment behaved as functional or pseudogenic. About five DR-DQ haplotypes were treated as single units for association and clustering because of strong linkage in the cohort. In addition to the first cohort of 650 to 750 subjects, a separate validation cohort of approximately 120 different subjects was used. Donor age, sex, ethnicity and CMV serostatus were collected together with the repertoire data. In the later analysis, no new phenotypic data were used to find candidate immune exposures; instead, reliance was placed on TCR beta sequences and their occurrence across donors. Across approximately 400 genotyped donors of the cohort, an average of roughly 230,000 unique TCR beta nucleotide sequences per donor were sequenced, and 15% to 20% of those sequences were non-productive.

Receptors were amplified or captured by the immunoSEQ multiplex PCR assay. For the multiplex PCR, a mixture combining 60 forward primers for TCR Vbeta segments and 13 reverse primers for TCR Jbeta segments was used. The CDR3 region of rearranged TCR beta genes was amplified from genomic DNA with a multiplex PCR assay. The Illumina HiSeq System was used to sequence the amplified TCR beta libraries as 87-base-pair reads. In the authors' own workflow: A later analysis counted 65 million to 90 million unique TCR beta chains across the 666 repertoires, and around 12 million of these chains were shared by at least two donors. To remove PCR and sequencing errors, raw reads were error-corrected and collapsed into unique sequences using a nearest-neighbor algorithm that merged closely related sequences. V, D and J gene segments were assigned by aligning CDR3 sequences to IMGT reference sequences. For a sequence to be retained, at least a six-nucleotide match to both a V gene segment and a J gene segment was required. A rearrangement counted as productive if the CDR3 had no stop codons and remained in frame with V and J, and every other rearrangement counted as non-productive. Following IMGT convention, CDR3 was defined as the stretch from the second conserved V-encoded cysteine to the conserved J-encoded phenylalanine. Sequences without an unambiguous match to a single V gene segment were excluded from the earlier analysis of 450 to 750 of the donors. In an earlier analysis of 587 of the donors, V segments were called functional above 56.7% productive rearrangements and were called segregating when the between-donor standard deviation exceeded 5%. A statistical classification framework was developed to diagnose cytomegalovirus status using the catalog of TCR beta chain sequences. A later analysis assigned V and J genes by comparing TCR nucleotide sequences with IMGT/GENE-DB human TR gene sequences. The TCRdist pipeline was used in a later analysis to assign CDR3 sequences and most-parsimonious VDJ recombination scenarios. A later analysis defined each TCR beta chain by its CDR3 amino acid sequence plus V-gene family, and excluded reads lacking a unique V-gene family. As a way to deal with suspected cross-contamination and a sequencing artifact, a later analysis dropped more than 500 nucleotide sequences that were highly shared and had low generation probability. A later analysis calculated a clonal expansion index for each public chain from normalized within-repertoire ranks of inferred template counts. A later analysis computed generation probabilities with a VDJ recombination model fitted to out-of-frame rearrangements, and checked the results against IGoR. In a later analysis, TCR-TCR, TCR-HLA and TCR-CMV co-occurrence was scored with hypergeometric tests, and a repertoire-size bias correction was applied to TCR pairs. To estimate false discovery rates, a later analysis permuted the HLA or CMV assignments 20 times. In a later analysis, co-occurring TCRs were grouped using DBSCAN, and TCRdist sequence similarity was added for clustering within HLA-allele-positive subsets. Co-occurrence clustering excluded repertoires with fewer than 30,000 or more than 120,000 public chains, plus five with anomalous nucleotide sharing. The table was pulled from immuneACCESS by TCRdb, which kept in-frame rearrangements only. Such tables lose some clones; where checked, under half of the loss comes from unresolved V genes, and the rest has no known cause. The DNA gave D and trimming, while V, J and clone size come from that table. Within this sample are about 130,000 clones, with around 80% of them counted one time only. About 4.3% of the sample is taken by the ten largest.

In the germline V gene, CDR1 corresponds to SNHLY and CDR2 to FYNNEI. Compared with germline, V lacks 7 bases and J lacks 5 bases; bases without a gene match: 4. Its CDR3 holds 12 amino acids, cysteine through phenylalanine. The kept DNA is CDR3 alone, 36 bases in frame from the first base. General findings and caveats noted by the study authors: A later analysis found that most CMV-associated TCR beta chains appeared HLA-restricted, with HLA associations seemingly driven largely by CMV exposure. HLA typing was unavailable for some donors at each locus, so association tests used only the typed subset. Approximately 16 rarely observed V segments, including chromosome 9 orphons, were excluded from the earlier analysis of about 500 of the donors because counts were too low. The study gave a list of about 160 TCR beta chains associated with cytomegalovirus. V-gene and J-gene trimming of TCR beta chains was associated with a missense DCLRE1C variant in a later genetic analysis, and the association was replicated in an independent cohort. The sequencing pipeline was judged likely to have produced a cluster of highly shared sequence variants as a technical artifact. A later analysis found that HLA-associated TCR beta chains were more clonally expanded and had lower generation probabilities than equally common non-associated chains. Several of the top co-occurrence clusters appeared to be linked to parvovirus B19, influenza, CMV and Epstein-Barr virus, according to a later analysis. A few of the identified cytomegalovirus-associated TCR beta chains were confirmed in vitro to be specific for cytomegalovirus antigens. Correlated functional status among segregating V segments might be attributable to linkage disequilibrium, but an unknown experimental factor could not be ruled out. The only immune exposure information available for the cohort was CMV serostatus. According to a later analysis, TCR association rates differed among HLA loci, with DRB1 alleles showing the most associated TCRs and HLA-C alleles showing the fewest. The classifier was reported to diagnose cytomegalovirus status with high specificity and sensitivity in both the original and validation cohorts. The 87-base-pair reads could not distinguish some IMGT-functional V segments, including TRBV6-2 and TRBV6-3, so those segments were excluded. When HLA alleles, especially DR and DQ, strongly co-occurred, attributing TCR associations to individual alleles was difficult. The authors suggested that the approach could potentially be generalized to other disease states and immunological phenotypes. An earlier analysis of approximately 540 of the donors showed that most TCR beta V segments appeared in productive rearrangements either about 87% or about 30% of the time, which broadly matched IMGT annotations. Most TCR sequences were observed very rarely across donors, whereas some public TCRs were present in many individuals. In a later analysis, some 18,000 TCR beta sequences were associated with specific HLA alleles at a false discovery rate of 0.05. A later genetic analysis reported fewer N-insertions in productive TCRs among donors in an Asian-associated ancestry cluster than the approximately 700-donor mean. A further reported finding was that TCR beta sequences accurately predicted the HLA-A and HLA-B alleles for most subjects in the first cohort. Only TCR beta chains were sequenced in this cohort, and the absence of alpha or paired-chain data limited detectable features. The presence/absence analyses assumed that sequencing depth was roughly uniform across donors, and that assumption may not be true.

In total, approximately 610 healthy bone marrow donors made up the cohort. At the time of sampling, every cohort member was nominally healthy, though immune exposures that went unrecorded were likely present. Of the 690 or so cohort members, about 290 had a positive CMV serostatus and roughly 370 had a negative one, while no CMV serostatus was recorded for the donor. A peripheral blood sample was collected from each donor, and TCR beta sequencing was performed on peripheral blood mononuclear cells. Genomic DNA was extracted from the blood cell samples with the Qiagen DNeasy Blood Extraction Kit. The clonotype was recovered from a man aged 30 to 39 in good health. Recombination connected TRBV2 to TRBJ2-7; TRBD1 lines up with 8 middle nucleotides. Sample: PBMCs. The DNA sequence reads TGTGCCAGCACCGACAGGGGCAACGAGCAGTACTTC. Its protein product is CASTDRGNEQYF.